The rows below give T cell receptor beta chains drawn from one sample of a study of pediatric ulcerative colitis. Assay: immunoSEQ multiplex PCR; the TCRdb copy retains only in-frame clones and omits some. The sample has 30,000 to 45,000 clones; more than 70% are singletons. The sequenced sample was gut tissue. The receptors were gathered from a boy aged 10-17 years with moderate ulcerative colitis. The CDR3 runs from the conserved cysteine through the conserved F or W. D genes are given only for firm matches. Size is omitted from some rows. Given values are once, few, many or a class for expanded clones.

TRBV5-6	once	TRBJ2-3	-	CASSLADTQYF	TGTGCCAGCAGCTTGGCAGATACGCAGTATTTT
TRBV28	-	TRBJ1-1	-	CATHSLGTEAFF	TGTGCCACGCACAGCCTGGGCACTGAAGCTTTCTTT
TRBV19	-	TRBJ1-5	-	CASSINGNQPQHF	TGTGCCAGTAGTATCAACGGCAATCAGCCCCAGCATTTT
TRBV6-4	-	TRBJ2-4	-	CASRAAPWDIQYF	TGTGCCAGCAGAGCCGCGCCGTGGGACATTCAGTACTTC
TRBV25-1	-	TRBJ2-5	-	CASSDPLGQETQYF	TGTGCCAGCAGTGACCCCCTGGGCCAAGAGACCCAGTACTTC
TRBV6-5	-	TRBJ2-5	-	CASSYSTSGERKTQYF	TGTGCCAGCAGTTACTCGACCTCCGGAGAAAGGAAGACCCAGTACTTC
TRBV10-2	-	TRBJ2-3	-	CASLGPSTDTQYF	TGCGCCAGCCTTGGCCCTAGCACAGATACGCAGTATTTT
TRBV6-1	once	TRBJ1-4	-	CASSAFSQAGEKLFF	TGTGCCAGCAGTGCGTTTAGTCAGGCAGGTGAAAAACTGTTTTTT
TRBV11-3	-	TRBJ2-4	-	CASSLQGTAKNIQYF	TGTGCCAGCAGCTTACAGGGGACGGCCAAAAACATTCAGTACTTC
TRBV30	-	TRBJ1-2	-	CAWSQIRDGSNYGYTF	TGTGCCTGGAGTCAGATTAGGGACGGTTCTAACTATGGCTACACCTTC
TRBV6-5	-	TRBJ2-3	TRBD1	CASSYPTDRAGVTQYF	TGTGCCAGCAGTTACCCTACGGACAGGGCCGGGGTTACGCAGTATTTT
TRBV10-3	-	TRBJ1-2	-	CAISDGTARPGGYTF	TGTGCCATCAGTGATGGCACGGCTAGGCCAGGTGGCTACACCTTC
TRBV19	-	TRBJ2-1	TRBD2	CASSSWTSGASSYNEQFF	TGTGCCAGTAGTTCCTGGACTAGCGGGGCCAGCTCCTACAATGAGCAGTTCTTC
TRBV6-6	-	TRBJ1-2	-	CASSIRDLHYGYTF	TGTGCCAGCAGCATCCGGGACCTCCACTATGGCTACACCTTC
TRBV6-6	-	TRBJ2-7	TRBD2	CASSYSASGYEQYF	TGTGCCAGCAGTTACTCGGCTAGCGGCTACGAGCAGTACTTC
TRBV28	-	TRBJ2-2	TRBD1	CASTKRQGATGELFF	TGTGCCAGCACTAAAAGACAGGGGGCAACCGGGGAGCTGTTTTTT
TRBV2	-	TRBJ2-5	TRBD2	CASSVAGGSGETQYF	TGTGCCAGCAGTGTGGCGGGGGGGTCAGGAGAGACCCAGTACTTC
TRBV9	few	TRBJ1-1	-	CASSARLSNTEAFF	TGTGCCAGCAGCGCTAGGCTTTCGAACACTGAAGCTTTCTTT
TRBV6-6	few	TRBJ2-7	-	CASSYMRVSEQYF	TGTGCCAGCAGTTACATGAGAGTATCCGAGCAGTACTTC
TRBV19	-	TRBJ1-5	TRBD1	CASSTPTGNQPQHF	TGTGCCAGTAGTACCCCGACAGGGAATCAGCCCCAGCATTTT
TRBV7-8	-	TRBJ2-3	TRBD2	CASSNPGLAGGDTQYF	TGTGCCAGCAGCAATCCGGGACTAGCGGGAGGAGATACGCAGTATTTT
TRBV28	few	TRBJ1-2	-	CASSLAPGWNYGYTF	TGTGCCAGCAGCCTAGCCCCGGGATGGAACTATGGCTACACCTTC
TRBV5-6	-	TRBJ2-1	-	CASSVEINEQFF	TGTGCCAGCAGCGTGGAGATCAATGAGCAGTTCTTC
TRBV6-6	few	TRBJ2-1	TRBD2	CASSTTSGGLYNEQFF	TGTGCCAGCAGTACAACAAGCGGGGGGCTTTACAATGAGCAGTTCTTC
TRBV29-1	-	TRBJ2-3	TRBD1	CSALQGSDTQYF	TGCAGCGCCTTACAGGGGTCAGATACGCAGTATTTT
TRBV6-4	-	TRBJ2-3	-	CASSEGGGTDTQYF	TGTGCCAGCAGTGAAGGGGGAGGCACAGATACGCAGTATTTT
TRBV6-1	few	TRBJ2-7	-	CATDNPGESSYEQYF	TGTGCCACCGACAACCCAGGGGAAAGCTCCTACGAGCAGTACTTC
TRBV29-1	few	TRBJ1-2	-	CSVPKDHSGGERGGYTF	TGCAGCGTTCCTAAGGACCACAGTGGGGGCGAGCGAGGTGGCTACACCTTC
TRBV6-5	-	TRBJ1-1	-	CASSVQGDFILGAFF	TGTGCCAGCAGTGTCCAGGGAGACTTCATCCTAGGAGCTTTCTTT
TRBV6-5	-	TRBJ2-7	-	CASSYSAGEMLGEQYF	TGTGCCAGCAGTTACTCCGCAGGGGAAATGTTGGGCGAGCAGTACTTC
TRBV19	once	TRBJ1-6	-	CASSIDRGTYSPLHF	TGTGCCAGTAGTATAGACAGGGGAACGTATTCACCCCTCCACTTT
TRBV18	-	TRBJ2-7	TRBD1	CASSPNPAGTGSYEQYF	TGTGCCAGCTCACCGAACCCGGCAGGGACAGGGTCCTACGAGCAGTACTTC
TRBV10-3	-	TRBJ2-3	TRBD1	CAIGPGGSTDTQYF	TGTGCCATCGGGCCAGGGGGTAGCACAGATACGCAGTATTTT
TRBV4-1	-	TRBJ2-7	TRBD2	CASSQVGGGEQYF	TGCGCCAGCAGCCAAGTAGGCGGGGGCGAGCAGTACTTC
TRBV6-5	-	TRBJ1-5	-	CASSPEGGVNQPQHF	TGTGCCAGCAGTCCCGAAGGAGGCGTCAATCAGCCCCAGCATTTT
TRBV9	-	TRBJ1-5	-	CASSVGGGQPQHF	TGTGCCAGCAGCGTAGGAGGGGGTCAGCCCCAGCATTTT
TRBV6-5	-	TRBJ2-1	-	CASSYSMGDEQFF	TGTGCCAGCAGTTACTCTATGGGGGATGAGCAGTTCTTC
TRBV2	-	TRBJ1-5	-	CASSERPGGGNQPQHF	TGTGCCAGCAGTGAACGCCCTGGCGGGGGCAATCAGCCCCAGCATTTT
TRBV18	-	TRBJ1-4	-	CASSPRTGTNEKLFF	TGTGCCAGCTCACCACGGACGGGGACTAATGAAAAACTGTTTTTT
TRBV11-2	-	TRBJ2-5	-	CASSLDRETQYF	TGTGCCAGCAGCTTAGACAGGGAGACCCAGTACTTC
TRBV9	once	TRBJ2-3	TRBD2	CASSARTSGSTDTQYF	TGTGCCAGCAGCGCCAGAACTAGCGGCAGCACAGATACGCAGTATTTT